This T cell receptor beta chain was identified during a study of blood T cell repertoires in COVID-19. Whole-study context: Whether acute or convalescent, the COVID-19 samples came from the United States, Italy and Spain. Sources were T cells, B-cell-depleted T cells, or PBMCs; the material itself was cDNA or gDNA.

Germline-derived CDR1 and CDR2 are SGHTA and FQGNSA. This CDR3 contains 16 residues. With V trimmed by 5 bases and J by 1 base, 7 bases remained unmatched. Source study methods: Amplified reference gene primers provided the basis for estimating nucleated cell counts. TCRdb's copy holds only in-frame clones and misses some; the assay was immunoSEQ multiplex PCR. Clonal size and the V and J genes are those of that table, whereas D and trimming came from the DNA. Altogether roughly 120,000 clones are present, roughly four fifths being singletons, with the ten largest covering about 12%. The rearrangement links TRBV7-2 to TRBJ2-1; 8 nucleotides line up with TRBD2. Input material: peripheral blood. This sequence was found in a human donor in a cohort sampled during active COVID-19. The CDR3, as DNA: TGTGCCAGCAGCCCTCAAGCGGGGGTATCCTACAATGAGCAGTTCTTC. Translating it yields CASSPQAGVSYNEQFF. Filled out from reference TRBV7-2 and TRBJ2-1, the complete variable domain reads GAGVSQSPSNKVTEKGKDVELRCDPISGHTALYWYRQSLGQGLEFLIYFQGNSAPDKSGLPSDRFSAERTGGSVSTLTIQRTQQEDSAVYLCASSPQAGVSYNEQFFGPGTRLTVL.